These 21 T cell receptor beta chains were all obtained from the same sample, sequenced in a study of shared clonotypes between healthy human individuals. Naive-designated CD8 cells lacked CD45RO, were positively enriched for CCR7, and omitted terminally differentiated effector memory CD45RA+ cells. The protocol was immunoSEQ multiplex PCR, while the TCRdb copy is restricted to in-frame clones and leaves out a portion. The sample includes 800,000 or so clones, about 96% of them seen just once. The sequencing sample was made of naive CD8+ T cells sorted from blood. These TCRs come from a man aged 30 to 45 in good health.

The chain carries TRBV7-9 and TRBJ2-2; 8 nucleotides match TRBD1. This CDR3 spans 13 amino acids. CDR1 and CDR2 from the germline V gene are SEHNR and FQNEAQ (reference sequence). V was pared by 6 bases and J by 9 bases, with 6 bases of the junction left unmatched. In nucleotides, the CDR3 is TGTGCCAGCAGGACAGGGGAGCGACGGGAGCTGTTTTTT. This encodes CASRTGERRELFF.

Comment on this clone: This sample includes further DNA sequences coding for the same CDR3. The V gene is TRBV29-1, the J gene TRBJ1-2; D remains unclear. Trimming pared 1 base from V and 6 bases from J, leaving 6 bases between. From germline, CDR1 is SQVTM and CDR2 ANQGSEA. The CDR3 is 11 residues long. CDR3 in amino acids: CSVEARDGYTF. The CDR3, as DNA: TGCAGCGTTGAAGCGAGAGATGGCTACACCTTC.

This chain uses TRBV7-8 with TRBJ1-1; 7 nucleotides agree with TRBD1. Germline values: CDR1 SGHVS, CDR2 FQNEAQ. The CDR3 length is 13 residues. The V gene end was trimmed by 4 bases and the J gene end by 3 bases; junction bases not matched to a gene: 2. CDR3 region: CASSSGGYTEAFF. CDR3 in DNA: TGTGCCAGCAGCTCAGGGGGGTACACTGAAGCTTTCTTT.

This chain joins TRBV2 and TRBJ2-1, with 13 bases matching TRBD2. This CDR3 region has 16 residues. Trimming at V came to 1 base and at J to 3 bases, leaving 0 bases not matched to a gene. CDR1 SNHLY and CDR2 FYNNEI come from the germline V gene. The CDR3 bases are TGTGCCAGCAGTGAAGGGACTAGCGGGAGCTACAATGAGCAGTTCTTC. It translates to CASSEGTSGSYNEQFF. The complete variable domain, with remaining parts taken from reference TRBV2 and TRBJ2-1, reads EPEVTQTPSHQVTQMGQEVILRCVPISNHLYFYWYRQILGQKVEFLVSFYNNEISEKSEIFDDQFSVERPDGSNFTLKIRSTKLEDSAMYFCASSEGTSGSYNEQFFGPGTRLTVL.

V is TRBV6-5 and J is TRBJ1-1; 7 bases agree with TRBD1. Germline assignment: CDR1 MNHEY and CDR2 SVGAGI. After removal of 2 bases from V and 1 base from J, the junction contained 7 bases not matched to a gene. The CDR3 consists of 16 residues. This CDR3 reads CASSYDTGVGNTEAFF. The CDR3, as DNA: TGTGCCAGCAGTTACGATACAGGGGTAGGGAACACTGAAGCTTTCTTT.

The V gene is TRBV18, the J gene TRBJ2-1; D remains unclear. The ends were cut back, 4 bases at V and 5 bases at J, with 15 bases in the middle. This CDR3 region has 15 residues. Per germline, CDR1 KGHSH and CDR2 LQKENI. Written as DNA, the CDR3 is TGTGCCAGCTCACAACCCCCCGACTTGAACAATGAGCAGTTCTTC. It translates to CASSQPPDLNNEQFF.

The J gene is TRBJ2-5, the V gene TRBV7-9, with 7 bases matching TRBD1. This CDR3 has 15 residues. The V and J ends lost 4 bases and 5 bases, in that order; junction bases with no gene match: 10. Germline V gene data show CDR1 as SEHNR and CDR2 as FQNEAQ (reference sequence). CDR3 in amino acids: CASSSRATGSETQYF. The CDR3, as DNA: TGTGCCAGCAGCTCCCGAGCGACAGGGAGCGAGACCCAGTACTTC.

The chain uses TRBV5-4 and TRBJ1-2; D is perhaps TRBD1 (5 bases). From germline, CDR1 is SGHNT and CDR2 YYREEE (reference sequence). V was trimmed by 4 bases and J by 0 bases, leaving 13 bases between them. The CDR3 totals 15 residues. The chain's CDR3 is CASSNGDGANYGYTF. The CDR3 nucleotides are TGTGCCAGCAGCAATGGGGACGGCGCTAACTATGGCTACACCTTC.

As regards this clone: The junction shows a germline mismatch at one end, possibly a read error. The rearrangement joins TRBV5-6 to TRBJ2-3; 12 nucleotides line up with TRBD1. The V gene's germline CDR1 is SGHDT and CDR2 YYEEEE. The CDR3 consists of 14 residues. For the CDR3, the DNA is TGTGCCAGTACCGGGACAGGGGGCACGGATACGCAGTATTTT. Protein product: CASTGTGGTDTQYF. The whole variable domain, remainder taken from reference TRBV5-6 and TRBJ2-3, is DAGVTQSPTHLIKTRGQQVTLRCSPKSGHDTVSWYQQALGQGPQFIFQYYEEEERQRGNFPDRFSGHQFPNYSSELNVNALLLGDSALYLCASTGTGGTDTQYFGPGTRLTVL.

A few counts support this clone. The rearrangement uses TRBV2 and TRBJ1-3; TRBD1 aligns across 7 bases. Germline CDR1 SNHLY, CDR2 FYNNEI. The CDR3 is 14 residues long. Trimming at V came to 10 bases and at J to 5 bases, leaving 11 bases not matched to a gene. The CDR3 region is CATKTGTVRNTIYF. The CDR3 DNA is TGTGCCACAAAGACCGGGACAGTAAGAAACACCATATATTTT.

This chain joins TRBV6-5 and TRBJ2-1; 9 bases align to TRBD1. The CDR3 is 15 residues long. The germline V gene has CDR1 MNHEY and CDR2 SVGAGI. Trimming took 6 bases from V and 9 from J; bases not matched to a gene: 12. The CDR3, as DNA: TGTGCCAGCAGACCCAGGCGGGACAGGGCTGTTGAGCAGTTCTTC. Its translation: CASRPRRDRAVEQFF.

The chain is built from TRBV5-1 and TRBJ2-7, with D perhaps TRBD1 (6 bases). This CDR3 contains 14 residues. Germline lookup yields CDR1 SGHRS and CDR2 YFSETQ. Trimming took 2 bases from V and 7 from J, leaving 16 bases between them. The CDR3 reads CASSFHSTGPEQYF. CDR3 bases: TGCGCCAGCAGCTTTCACTCAACAGGGCCAGAGCAGTACTTC.

The chain has TRBV14 and TRBJ2-2; possibly TRBD1 for D (6 bases). This CDR3 is 20 amino acids long. The V end lost 0 bases, the J end lost 0 bases, and 20 bases lay between the germline ends. Germline values: CDR1 SGHDN, CDR2 FVKESK. The CDR3 is CASSQEGAWGADPNTGELFF. CDR3 bases: TGTGCCAGCAGCCAAGAGGGGGCCTGGGGTGCGGACCCGAACACCGGGGAGCTGTTTTTT.

This chain joins TRBV7-9 and TRBJ1-1; 10 nucleotides agree with TRBD1. This CDR3 is built from 15 residues. The germline V gene encodes CDR1 SEHNR and CDR2 FQNEAQ (reference sequence). Trimming cost V 6 bases and J 5 bases; bases outside gene matches: 9. For the CDR3, the DNA is TGTGCCAGCAGTTTCGGGACAGGGGCGAGGACTGAAGCTTTCTTT. This gives the protein CASSFGTGARTEAFF.

The rearrangement joins TRBV27 to TRBJ2-1; 13 bases agree with TRBD2. V dropped 4 bases and J dropped 14; count of bases not matched to a gene: 8. CDR3 length equals 14 residues. Germline CDR1 reads MNHEY; CDR2 reads SMNVEV (reference sequence). The CDR3 DNA is TGTGCCAGCAGTTGGACTAGCGGGAGCGTCGTGGAGTTCTTC. Its protein is CASSWTSGSVVEFF.

The rearrangement links TRBV7-9 to TRBJ2-2; D not certain. Trimming stripped 0 bases from V and 7 bases from J, with 6 bases between. The CDR3 runs to 13 residues. The V gene's germline CDR1 is SEHNR and CDR2 FQNEAQ (reference sequence). The CDR3 loop reads CASSLAPIGELFF. CDR3 sequence (DNA): TGTGCCAGCAGCTTAGCACCGATCGGGGAGCTGTTTTTT.

CDR3 nucleotide sequence: TGCGCCAGCAGCTGGACGGAGAATGAGCAGTTCTTC. Translation gives CASSWTENEQFF. J is TRBJ2-1 and V is TRBV10-2; no reliable D call. The CDR3 is made up of 12 amino acids. Trimming removed 6 bases from V and 7 bases from J, with 10 bases in between. CDR1 is WSHSY, CDR2 SAAADI, per germline.

This sequence joins TRBV10-2 and TRBJ2-7, with D tentatively TRBD1 (6 bases). This CDR3 is 15 amino acids long. The V gene's germline CDR1 is WSHSY and CDR2 SAAADI. Trimming stripped 0 bases from V and 4 bases from J, with 13 bases between. The CDR3 DNA reads as TGCGCCAGCAGTGAGTCGAACAGGGTCAGGTACGAGCAGTACTTC. Amino acid sequence: CASSESNRVRYEQYF.

This clone was counted once. V usage is TRBV5-1 and J usage is TRBJ1-2; a weak D match, TRBD1 (5 bases). Deletions cut 0 bases from V and 5 bases from J, with 14 bases between. The CDR3 contains 15 residues. Per germline, CDR1 SGHRS and CDR2 YFSETQ. CDR3 sequence reads: CASSLEQAGPYGYTF. The CDR3 DNA reads TGCGCCAGCAGCTTGGAACAGGCAGGGCCATATGGCTACACCTTC.

The gene calls are TRBV27 and TRBJ2-3, with D possibly TRBD1 on 5 matching bases. Trimming pared 0 bases from V and 5 bases from J, leaving 15 bases between. CDR1 MNHEY and CDR2 SMNVEV come from the germline V gene (reference sequence). This CDR3 comprises 16 residues. The CDR3 DNA is TGTGCCAGCAGTTTATCGACAGTCCAGGGCCTAGATACGCAGTATTTT. Amino acids: CASSLSTVQGLDTQYF.

The chain employs TRBV7-2 and TRBJ2-3, with 7 bases aligning to TRBD2. This CDR3 spans 17 amino acids. Germline V CDR1 and CDR2: SGHTA, FQGNSA. The V and J ends lost 1 base and 6 bases, in that order; junction bases with no gene match: 13. The CDR3 DNA reads as TGTGCCAGCAGCTTAGTCTCTGGGACTACTCCCCTTGATACGCAGTATTTT. Its protein product is CASSLVSGTTPLDTQYF.